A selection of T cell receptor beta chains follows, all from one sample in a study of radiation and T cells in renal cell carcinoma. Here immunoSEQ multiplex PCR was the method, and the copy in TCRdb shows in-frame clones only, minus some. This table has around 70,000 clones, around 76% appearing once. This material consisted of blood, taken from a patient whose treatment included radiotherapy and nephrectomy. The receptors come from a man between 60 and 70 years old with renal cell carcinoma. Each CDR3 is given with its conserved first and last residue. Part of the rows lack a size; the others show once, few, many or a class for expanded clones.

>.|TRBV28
CASSSRDRGRSNRNYGYTF
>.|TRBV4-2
CASSQEGRGSGNTIYF
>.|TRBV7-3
CASSLSPLGQGTDTQYF
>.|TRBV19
CASSRGALREAFF
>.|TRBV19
CASMATAGTLTEAFF
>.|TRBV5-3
CARSFLRTQGRDEQFF
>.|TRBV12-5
CASGSGQGDTGELFF
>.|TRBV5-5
CASSLTAIGELFF
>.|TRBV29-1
CSVDDSPYTEAFF
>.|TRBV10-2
CASSERDRGALSEAFF
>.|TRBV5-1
CASSLGDRGPYGYTF
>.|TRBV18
CASSPQDREAFF
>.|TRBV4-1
CASSYNRDLSGANVLTF
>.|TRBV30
CAWSVPGVQHEQYF
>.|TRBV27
CASSFRGRTGELFF
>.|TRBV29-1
CSVVPASGRAVEQYF
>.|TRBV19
CASSGQTNYGYTF
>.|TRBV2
CASGSTGLGGNTQYF
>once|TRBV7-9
CASSQIVNEQFF
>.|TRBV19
CASSLQRGGTGELFF
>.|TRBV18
CASSPGQAAALLHF
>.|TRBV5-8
CASSLYGRGSSYEQYF
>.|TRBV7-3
CASSPPGRDEQYF
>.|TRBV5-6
CASSSGTFLGYGYTF
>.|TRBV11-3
CASSLGGNGPYNEQFF
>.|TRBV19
CASSTSPQGPNTEAFF
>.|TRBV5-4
CASTPDNSGQEELFF
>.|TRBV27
CASSWREGRGELFF
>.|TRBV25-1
CASSEGDNYGYTF
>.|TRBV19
CASSDRPKETQYF
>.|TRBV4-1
CASSQFFVVSGNTIYF
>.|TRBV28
CASSLVGTLGAGGETQYF
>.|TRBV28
CASSQAGSNQPQHF
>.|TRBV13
CASSSPGQLTGELFF
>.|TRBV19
CATATGSEQYF
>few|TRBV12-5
CASGTTGTGNQPQHF
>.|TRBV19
CASSIAQTIRSGYTF
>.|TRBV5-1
CASSFTSGTDTQYF
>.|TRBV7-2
CASSLVGAARMLEAFF
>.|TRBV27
CASSLGTSGYNEQFF
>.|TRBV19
CASSLQGNGELFF
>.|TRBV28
CASSLGGRVRYTEAFF
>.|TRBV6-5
CASSRQGDIQYF
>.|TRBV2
CASSEPGGPKETQYF
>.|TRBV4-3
CASSQNREMNTGELFF
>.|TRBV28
CASSLPNQPQHF
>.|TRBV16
CASSQSPGNQPQHF
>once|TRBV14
CASSQAKMGNTIYF
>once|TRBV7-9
CASSPGTVNTGELFF
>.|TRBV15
CATSSSPAEYQPQHF
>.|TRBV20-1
CSVPGENEQFF
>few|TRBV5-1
CASSLGLAGGGYEQYF
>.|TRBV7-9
CASSFGSEQYF
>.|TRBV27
CASSLSTRPDRDDGNTEAFF
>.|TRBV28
CASSRTVGQGSYF
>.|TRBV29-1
CSVDGTGGPEAFF
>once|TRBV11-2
CASSLGRVPRNEKLFF
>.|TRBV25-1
CASSEGGKLEDYGYTF
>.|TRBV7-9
CASSSPRRGSADTQYF